This entry lists 31 T cell receptor beta chains sequenced from one sample in a study of blood T cell repertoires in COVID-19. Clones were sequenced by immunoSEQ multiplex PCR, and TCRdb holds only the in-frame ones, with some missing. The sample records hundreds of thousands of clones, about 89% being singletons. The source material was peripheral blood. The receptors shown here come from a woman aged 25 to 45 with acute or convalescent COVID-19.

The rearrangement joins TRBV14 to TRBJ2-2, with TRBD1 matching over 9 bases. V lost 4 bases, J lost 4 bases, and 4 bases stayed unmatched. The CDR3 is 15 amino acids. CDR1 is SGHDN and CDR2 is FVKESK in the germline V gene. The CDR3 spells CASSLGQGPTGELFF. The CDR3 nucleotides are TGTGCCAGCAGCCTAGGACAGGGGCCCACCGGGGAGCTGTTTTTT. Full variable domain (missing parts from reference TRBV14 and TRBJ2-2): EAGVTQFPSHSVIEKGQTVTLRCDPISGHDNLYWYRRVMGKEIKFLLHFVKESKQDESGMPNNRFLAERTGGTYSTLKVQPAELEDSGVYFCASSLGQGPTGELFFGEGSRLTVL.

The V and J genes are TRBV7-9 and TRBJ2-1; no firm D call. V shed 1 base and J shed 4 bases, with 5 bases lying between them. Germline CDR1 reads SEHNR; CDR2 reads FQNEAQ (reference sequence). The CDR3 totals 13 residues. CDR3 in DNA: TGTGCCAGCAGCTTAGTTCAGTACAATGAGCAGTTCTTC. The encoded protein is CASSLVQYNEQFF.

The chain is built from TRBV15 and TRBJ2-3, with D perhaps matching TRBD1 (6 bases). The germline V and J ends were trimmed by 2 bases and 6 bases, with 15 bases remaining between them. Germline V gene lookup returns CDR1 LNHNV and CDR2 YYDKDF (reference sequence). The CDR3 is 15 amino acids. The CDR3 nucleotides read TGTGCCACCAGCAGATCACGACGACAGGCGGATACGCAGTATTTT. It codes for CATSRSRRQADTQYF.

The chain has TRBV5-1 and TRBJ2-7; D is unresolved. The CDR3 spans 11 residues. From germline, CDR1 is SGHRS and CDR2 YFSETQ. V lost 5 bases and J 1 base, leaving 4 bases between the germline ends. In DNA, the CDR3 is TGCGCCAGCAGGTTATCCTACGAGCAGTACTTC. It yields the protein CASRLSYEQYF.

V is TRBV7-8 and J is TRBJ2-7; D may be TRBD1 (5 bases). V was clipped by 6 bases and J by 2 bases, with 17 bases between them. The CDR3 totals 15 residues. Germline V CDR1 and CDR2: SGHVS, FQNEAQ. The CDR3 spells CASSRPSTATYEQYF. The CDR3 DNA reads as TGTGCCAGCAGTCGCCCTTCGACAGCCACCTACGAGCAGTACTTC.

This rearrangement joins TRBV9 to TRBJ2-2, with a possible D match to TRBD2 (5 bases). V was clipped by 0 bases and J by 5 bases, with 8 bases between them. Looked up from germline, CDR1 is SGDLS and CDR2 is YYNGEE. This CDR3 spans 14 amino acids. DNA for the CDR3: TGTGCCAGCAGCGTAGTTTCGGGGACCGGGGAGCTGTTTTTT. Amino acid sequence: CASSVVSGTGELFF.

The chain uses TRBV19 and TRBJ1-5; D call uncertain. The V and J ends lost 4 bases and 0 bases respectively, with 10 bases between them. CDR3 length equals 15 residues. Per germline, CDR1 LNHDA and CDR2 SQIVND (reference sequence). For the CDR3, the DNA is TGTGCCAGTAGTAGAACACCCAATAGCAATCAGCCCCAGCATTTT. It yields the protein CASSRTPNSNQPQHF.

This clone was recorded once. This chain joins TRBV5-1 and TRBJ2-7, with 7 bases identical to TRBD1. Germline CDR1 reads SGHRS; CDR2 reads YFSETQ. The CDR3 is 15 residues long. V was clipped by 2 bases and J by 6 bases; unmatched bases: 11. The CDR3 protein is CASSFRDSGFGEQYF. The CDR3 DNA follows: TGCGCCAGCAGCTTCCGGGACAGTGGGTTTGGCGAGCAGTACTTC.

The chain combines TRBV10-1 with TRBJ2-1; no reliable D call. CDR3 length: 13 residues. V lost 3 bases and J 3 bases, leaving 6 bases between the germline ends. Per germline, CDR1 WNHNN and CDR2 SYGVQD (reference sequence). The CDR3: CASSDGYYNEQFF. The CDR3 nucleotides are TGCGCCAGCAGTGACGGGTACTACAATGAGCAGTTCTTC.

The V and J genes are TRBV10-1 and TRBJ2-4; 9 bases align to TRBD1. The V gene's germline CDR1 is WNHNN and CDR2 SYGVQD (reference sequence). V gave up 2 bases and J gave up 5 bases; unmatched junction bases: 4. CDR3 length: 15 residues. The CDR3, as DNA: TGCGCCAGCAGTGAGACAGGGGGCTCTCAAAACATTCAGTACTTC. It encodes CASSETGGSQNIQYF.

This sequence joins TRBV5-1 and TRBJ2-7, with D possibly TRBD1 on 6 matching bases. Germline CDR1 and CDR2: SGHRS and YFSETQ. The V gene lost 0 bases and the J gene lost 0 bases, with 10 bases spanning the gap. The CDR3 runs 15 residues. CDR3 nucleotides: TGCGCCAGCAGCTTGGAAACAGGGCTCTCCTACGAGCAGTACTTC. This codes for CASSLETGLSYEQYF.

The rearrangement joins TRBV7-8 to TRBJ1-1, with TRBD1 as a possible D gene (6 bases). Trimming cost V 6 bases and J 1 base, with 12 bases left between them. CDR1 SGHVS and CDR2 FQNEAQ come from the germline V gene. The CDR3 extends over 14 amino acids. In DNA, the CDR3 is TGTGCCAGCAGTCCGAACAGGGCGAACACTGAAGCTTTCTTT. As protein: CASSPNRANTEAFF.

This chain connects TRBV7-9 to TRBJ2-1, with 12 bases aligning to TRBD2. The V gene's germline CDR1 is SEHNR and CDR2 FQNEAQ (reference sequence). V shed 2 bases, J shed 8 bases, and the junction held 4 bases outside the gene matches. The CDR3 sequence is 15 residues long. The CDR3 spells CASSLSSGGAYEQFF. The CDR3 DNA reads as TGTGCCAGCAGCTTATCTAGCGGGGGGGCATATGAGCAGTTCTTC.

This clone was picked up a small number of times. This chain uses TRBV6-1 with TRBJ1-1; D is undetermined. The germline gives CDR1 MNHNS, CDR2 SASEGT. This CDR3 comprises 13 residues. V was pared by 2 bases and J by 1 base, with 5 bases between. Written as DNA, the CDR3 is TGTGCCAGCAGTGAATGGGCGAACACTGAAGCTTTCTTT. It translates to CASSEWANTEAFF.

The chain links TRBV6-6 to TRBJ1-2, with 8 positions matching TRBD1. CDR3 length equals 15 residues. J lost 8 bases, V lost 0 bases, and 8 bases had no gene match. The germline gives CDR1 MNHNY, CDR2 SVGAGI (reference sequence). The CDR3, as DNA: TGTGCCAGCAGTTACTCCGTAAGCAGGGGGCAAGGCTACACCTTC. It codes for CASSYSVSRGQGYTF.

There are a few counts of this clone. The chain couples TRBV3-1 (or the pseudogene TRBV3-2) to TRBJ1-1; weak D call: TRBD1 (6 bases). Germline CDR1 LGHDT, CDR2 YNNKEL (reference sequence). The CDR3 is made up of 16 amino acids. Trimming removed 0 bases from V and 3 bases from J, with 14 bases in between. CDR3 nucleotides: TGTGCCAGCAGCCAAGATTTGTGGACAGTTCACACTGAAGCTTTCTTT. Its translation: CASSQDLWTVHTEAFF.

V gene TRBV29-1 combines with J gene TRBJ2-1; D is uncertain. Looked up from germline, CDR1 is SQVTM and CDR2 is ANQGSEA. The CDR3 length is 13 residues. The germline V and J ends were trimmed by 4 bases and 3 bases, with 10 bases remaining between them. CDR3 DNA: TGCAGCGTTGTTCCTCACAACTACAATGAGCAGTTCTTC. This sequence encodes CSVVPHNYNEQFF.

J is TRBJ2-1 and V is TRBV2, with TRBD2 identical over 10 bases. Losses at the gene ends were 6 bases for V and 8 bases for J; bases not matched to a gene: 4. Germline values: CDR1 SNHLY, CDR2 FYNNEI. This CDR3 is built from 13 residues. CDR3: CASRSGGEDEQFF. The CDR3 bases are TGTGCCAGCAGGAGCGGGGGGGAGGATGAGCAGTTCTTC.

The chain is built from TRBV6-4 and TRBJ2-3, with D perhaps TRBD1 (5 bases). V lost 3 bases to trimming and J lost 0 bases, with 25 bases between them. This CDR3 comprises 20 residues. Germline assignment: CDR1 MRHNA and CDR2 SNTAGT. For the CDR3, the DNA is TGTGCCAGCAGTGAAACAAAAAAGCTTCATGGGGCAAAGAGCACAGATACGCAGTATTTT. It specifies CASSETKKLHGAKSTDTQYF.

This rearrangement joins TRBV5-4 to TRBJ1-2; 7 bases agree with TRBD1. The ends lost 0 bases at V and 7 bases at J; junction bases unmatched: 15. Germline V gene data show CDR1 as SGHNT and CDR2 as YYREEE (reference sequence). The CDR3 runs 17 residues. This CDR3 is CASSLGVTGTSTGGYTF. CDR3 DNA: TGTGCCAGCAGCTTGGGCGTGACAGGGACTTCTACTGGTGGCTACACCTTC.

The rearrangement joins TRBV11-2 to TRBJ2-3; D is perhaps TRBD1 (6 bases). This CDR3 has 13 amino acids. Trimming took off 6 bases at V and 6 bases at J, with 13 bases between the two ends. Germline V gene sequence: CDR1 SGHAT, CDR2 FQNNGV. The CDR3 coding sequence is TGTGCCAGCAGTCACTTGGGGGCGGATACGCAGTATTTT. It encodes CASSHLGADTQYF. The full variable domain, rest sourced from reference TRBV11-2 and TRBJ2-3, is EAGVAQSPRYKIIEKRQSVAFWCNPISGHATLYWYQQILGQGPKLLIQFQNNGVVDDSQLPKDRFSAERLKGVDSTLKIQPAKLEDSAVYLCASSHLGADTQYFGPGTRLTVL.

In its sample, this clone was seen once. The chain couples TRBV14 to TRBJ1-6, with D uncertain. This CDR3 has 14 amino acids. CDR1 and CDR2 (germline): SGHDN, FVKESK. Deletions cut 2 bases from V and 10 bases from J, with 12 bases between. CDR3 sequence: CASSQWTDQSPLHF. CDR3 sequence (DNA): TGTGCCAGCAGCCAATGGACTGACCAGTCACCCCTCCACTTT.

This clone was detected once. The V and J genes are TRBV2 and TRBJ2-1; D not certain. Trimming shortened V by 7 bases and J by 8 bases, and 12 bases separated the two germline ends. CDR1 is SNHLY and CDR2 is FYNNEI in the germline V gene. The CDR3 spans 12 residues. As DNA, the CDR3 is TGTGCCAGCACTCTAGACTCCTATGAGCAGTTCTTC. It is translated as CASTLDSYEQFF.

The chain links TRBV11-2 to TRBJ2-5, with 10 bases fitting TRBD2. Germline V lookup: CDR1 SGHAT, CDR2 FQNNGV. V lost 3 bases, J lost 5 bases, and 6 bases stayed unmatched. The CDR3 sequence is 15 residues long. CDR3 loop: CASSFSGGAFETQYF. CDR3 coding DNA: TGTGCCAGCAGCTTCAGCGGGGGGGCCTTTGAGACCCAGTACTTC.

About this clone itself: Other DNA sequences in the sample encode the same CDR3. The chain is built from TRBV5-1 and TRBJ2-1; D is possibly TRBD1 (6 bases). V dropped 4 bases and J dropped 4 bases, with 9 bases sitting between them. The germline gives CDR1 SGHRS, CDR2 YFSETQ. This CDR3 contains 13 residues. In DNA form, the CDR3 reads TGCGCCAGCAGCCTAGGACAGTACAATGAGCAGTTCTTC. This translates into CASSLGQYNEQFF.

This chain uses TRBV7-8 with TRBJ1-1, with TRBD1 identical over 9 bases. Germline V CDR1 and CDR2: SGHVS, FQNEAQ. With V trimmed by 8 bases and J by 2 bases, 6 bases remained unmatched. The CDR3 sequence is 14 residues long. In DNA, the CDR3 is TGTGCCAGCCGGGACAGGGTCGGTAACACTGAAGCTTTCTTT. Translated, it gives CASRDRVGNTEAFF.

As to this clone: At the DNA level, this CDR3 is encoded by other sequences in the same sample as well. V and J are TRBV5-1 and TRBJ1-6; the match to TRBD1 covers 7 bases. Germline lookup yields CDR1 SGHRS and CDR2 YFSETQ. The CDR3 extends over 15 amino acids. V shed 4 bases, J shed 2 bases, and the junction held 3 bases outside the gene matches. CDR3 sequence: CASSLGTAYNSPLHF. CDR3 bases: TGCGCCAGCAGCCTCGGGACAGCCTATAATTCACCCCTCCACTTT.

The rearrangement links TRBV5-1 to TRBJ1-1, with D perhaps matching TRBD1 (5 bases). Germline CDR1 and CDR2: SGHRS and YFSETQ. The CDR3 is 15 residues long. The V and J ends lost 4 bases and 3 bases respectively, with 16 bases between them. The CDR3 coding sequence is TGCGCCAGCAGCCTCAGGGTGGGGGGGGACACTGAAGCTTTCTTT. Amino acid sequence: CASSLRVGGDTEAFF.

The chain couples TRBV7-9 to TRBJ2-1, with 12 bases that match TRBD2. The CDR3 has 16 amino acids. Germline V lookup: CDR1 SEHNR, CDR2 FQNEAQ (reference sequence). The ends lost 1 base at V and 7 bases at J; junction bases unmatched: 5. In nucleotides, the CDR3 is TGTGCCAGCAGCTTAGTACTAGCGGGGGGCTGGAATGAGCAGTTCTTC. It specifies CASSLVLAGGWNEQFF.

The V and J genes are TRBV18 and TRBJ1-2, with D tentatively TRBD1 (6 bases). The V gene's germline CDR1 is KGHSH and CDR2 LQKENI. The V end lost 0 bases, the J end lost 7 bases, and 15 bases lay between the germline ends. The CDR3 has 15 residues. Here the CDR3 reads CASSPPGTLRSGYTF. The CDR3 nucleotides are TGTGCCAGCTCACCACCGGGGACACTGAGGAGTGGCTACACCTTC. Based on the CDR3 plus reference TRBV18 and TRBJ1-2, the full variable domain is NAGVMQNPRHLVRRRGQEARLRCSPMKGHSHVYWYRQLPEEGLKFMVYLQKENIIDESGMPKERFSAEFPKEGPSILRIQQVVRGDSAAYFCASSPPGTLRSGYTFGSGTRLTVV.

The chain joins TRBV24-1 to TRBJ2-2; the match to TRBD1 covers 8 bases. The J segment lost 0 bases and the V segment lost 1 base, leaving 3 bases of the junction unmatched. The CDR3 loop spans 17 amino acids. CDR1 is KGHDR, CDR2 SFDVKD, per germline. This CDR3 is CATSDFLTGANTGELFF. The CDR3 DNA sequence: TGTGCCACCAGTGATTTCCTGACAGGGGCGAACACCGGGGAGCTGTTTTTT.